The 25 T cell receptor beta chains reported below all come from one sample, sequenced in a study of circulating CD8 cells and anti-PD-1 response in melanoma (TCRdb year 2020). A BD FACSAria II cell sorter was used to sort four subsets, defined by PD-1 and/or TIGIT, from live CD3+CD8+TCRalphabeta+ cells. Sequencing was performed on a NextSeq 500. The QIAseq Immune Repertoire RNA Library Kit, Human TCR Panel was used to prepare TCR libraries from around 14 ng of total RNA. TCRdb trimmed the raw reads at Q25, called clones with MiXCR and kept productive beta chains. Every entry covers one CDR3 protein and lists the most common genes and DNA from its rows. This sample gives roughly 1,000 distinct CDR3 sequences in total; 7% to 7.5% of them show up just once. The biggest ten clones account for under 5.5% of the sample. Here the sequenced sample was CD8+ T cells from PBMCs, taken at baseline or after one month of anti-PD-1 therapy (not recorded which). The receptor set was obtained from a human donor with melanoma.

By sample share, this clonotype is medium-sized (0.01 to 0.1%). J is TRBJ2-3 and V is TRBV7-3; no reliable D call. Trimming pared 3 bases from V and 1 base from J, leaving 14 bases between. The CDR3 has 16 amino acids. The germline CDR1 and CDR2 sequences are SGHTA and FQGTGA. This chain's CDR3 is CASSFSPGDGTDTQYF. CDR3 in DNA: TGTGCCAGCAGCTTCTCCCCGGGTGACGGCACAGATACGCAGTATTTT.

The sample holds a few counts of this clonotype. The chain couples TRBV2 to TRBJ1-3; a possible D gene is TRBD1 (5 bases). V was trimmed by 6 bases and J by 8 bases, leaving 17 bases between them. Germline V gives CDR1 SNHLY, CDR2 FYNNEI. CDR3 length equals 14 residues. CDR3 loop: CASSEGLGGYTIYF. Written as DNA, the CDR3 is TGTGCCAGCAGCGAGGGACTGGGAGGATACACCATATATTTT.

J is TRBJ1-5 and V is TRBV2; 8 bases agree with TRBD1. V lost 7 bases, J lost 6 bases, and 5 bases stayed unmatched. This CDR3 contains 13 residues. Germline assignment: CDR1 SNHLY and CDR2 FYNNEI. CDR3 in DNA: TGTGCCAGCAACGGACAGGGAGGTCAGCCCCAGCATTTT. This translates into CASNGQGGQPQHF.

This chain connects TRBV14 to TRBJ2-5; no clear D. Trimming stripped 4 bases from V and 5 bases from J, with 8 bases between. CDR1 is SGHDN, CDR2 FVKESK, per germline. The CDR3 runs to 12 residues. As DNA, the CDR3 is TGTGCCAGCAGCCCTCCCGGGGAGACCCAGTACTTC. This sequence encodes CASSPPGETQYF.

This clonotype qualifies as medium-sized. The chain couples TRBV28 to TRBJ2-7; 9 positions match TRBD1. Germline V CDR1 and CDR2: MDHEN, SYDVKM. CDR3 length: 15 amino acids. V trimming: 4 bases; J trimming: 1 base; junction bases outside the gene matches: 5. CDR3 protein: CASSSTGTGSYEQYF. The CDR3 nucleotides read TGTGCCAGCAGTTCAACCGGGACAGGGTCCTACGAGCAGTACTTC.

By its share, this clonotype is medium-sized. The chain carries TRBV28 and TRBJ2-5; D is uncertain. Germline CDR1 reads MDHEN; CDR2 reads SYDVKM. The CDR3 has 13 amino acids. V lost 5 bases, J lost 5 bases, and 12 bases lay in between. CDR3: CASSPPGPETQYF. The CDR3 region has the DNA TGTGCCAGCAGTCCCCCCGGGCCGGAGACCCAGTACTTC.

By sample share, this clonotype is medium-sized. V usage is TRBV19 and J usage is TRBJ2-2; 8 bases are shared with TRBD1. Germline V gene sequence: CDR1 LNHDA, CDR2 SQIVND (reference sequence). The CDR3 length is 14 residues. The ends lost 8 bases at V and 4 bases at J; junction bases unmatched: 6. CDR3 amino acids: CASSWTGSTGELFF. CDR3 coding DNA: TGTGCCAGTTCATGGACAGGGAGCACCGGGGAGCTGTTTTTT.

Relative to its sample, this clonotype is large. The DNA for the CDR3 is TGTGCCACCAGTGACCTGACTGGGGCGGGTCAGGCTGAGCAGTTCTTC. Protein sequence: CATSDLTGAGQAEQFF. This rearrangement joins TRBV24-1 to TRBJ2-1; D tentatively reads TRBD1 or TRBD2 (5 bases each). The V end lost 4 bases, the J end lost 9 bases, and 21 bases lay between the germline ends. There are 16 residues in the CDR3. Per the germline V gene, CDR1 is KGHDR and CDR2 is SFDVKD.

This chain uses TRBV5-5 with TRBJ2-7, with D unresolved. Per the germline V gene, CDR1 is SGHKS and CDR2 is YYEKEE (reference sequence). The CDR3 consists of 12 residues. V lost 1 base and J 5 bases, leaving 7 bases between the germline ends. CDR3 loop: CASSLTGDEQYF. CDR3 DNA: TGTGCCAGCAGCTTGACTGGGGACGAGCAGTACTTC. Based on the CDR3 plus reference TRBV5-5 and TRBJ2-7, the full variable domain is DAGVTQSPTHLIKTRGQQVTLRCSPISGHKSVSWYQQVLGQGPQFIFQYYEKEERGRGNFPDRFSARQFPNYSSELNVNALLLGDSALYLCASSLTGDEQYFGPGTRLTVT.

This clonotype qualifies as large. The chain couples TRBV19 to TRBJ1-2; tentative D call: TRBD1 (5 bases). This CDR3 region has 13 residues. Germline lookup yields CDR1 LNHDA and CDR2 SQIVND (reference sequence). V was trimmed by 4 bases and J by 4 bases, leaving 10 bases between them. The CDR3 bases are TGTGCCAGTAGTACCGAGGGGACCTATGGCTACACCTTC. It specifies CASSTEGTYGYTF.

By share, this clonotype ranks as medium-sized (0.01 to 0.1%). The chain carries TRBV20-1 and TRBJ2-1; TRBD2 matches 10 bases. After removal of 1 base from V and 5 bases from J, the junction contained 5 bases not matched to a gene. This CDR3 spans 15 amino acids. Germline V lookup: CDR1 DFQATT, CDR2 SNEGSKA (reference sequence). The CDR3 DNA reads as TGCAGTGCTAGAGCAAGCGGGGGGGATCACAATGAGCAGTTCTTC. As protein: CSARASGGDHNEQFF.

By sample share, this clonotype is large (0.1 to 1%). The chain couples TRBV29-1 to TRBJ2-7; D gene unclear. V gave up 0 bases and J gave up 2 bases, with 17 bases separating them. The CDR3 contains 16 residues. Per the germline V gene, CDR1 is SQVTM and CDR2 is ANQGSEA. The CDR3 DNA is TGCAGCGTTGAAGATACGAGTAAGGACGGAACCTACGAGCAGTACTTC. Translating gives CSVEDTSKDGTYEQYF.

By proportion, this clonotype is large. The CDR3 coding sequence is TGTGCCAGCAGCTTAGATTGGGTGGTTGACTATAATTCACCCCTCCACTTT. This translates into CASSLDWVVDYNSPLHF. The V and J genes are TRBV7-2 and TRBJ1-6; D gene ambiguous. V lost 1 base, J lost 3 bases, and 13 bases lay in between. CDR1 is SGHTA, CDR2 FQGNSA, per germline. The CDR3 consists of 17 residues.

By share, this clonotype counts as large. The chain employs TRBV27 and TRBJ1-3; 8 nucleotides agree with TRBD1. V dropped 5 bases and J dropped 9; count of bases not matched to a gene: 9. Germline V gene sequence: CDR1 MNHEY, CDR2 SMNVEV (reference sequence). The CDR3 sequence is 14 residues long. CDR3 residues: CASSPGQGLSTIYF. The CDR3 nucleotides are TGTGCCAGCAGTCCCGGACAGGGATTGAGCACCATATATTTT.

This clonotype is medium-sized (0.01 to 0.1%) within its sample. The chain links TRBV19 to TRBJ2-7, with 7 bases identical to TRBD1. CDR3 length: 18 amino acids. Germline V gene lookup returns CDR1 LNHDA and CDR2 SQIVND (reference sequence). The ends lost 3 bases at V and 0 bases at J; junction bases unmatched: 14. The CDR3 DNA sequence: TGTGCCAGTAGTATCATTTATGTTTCCCGGGACAGCTCCTACGAGCAGTACTTC. Its protein is CASSIIYVSRDSSYEQYF.

By share of the sample, this clonotype is medium-sized (0.01 to 0.1%). The chain uses TRBV28 and TRBJ1-5; TRBD1 might be the D (6 bases). Germline V CDR1 and CDR2: MDHEN, SYDVKM. The length of the CDR3 is 18 residues. V gave up 7 bases and J gave up 0 bases, with 22 bases separating them. The CDR3 protein is CASKLTRTEQYSNQPQHF. The CDR3 nucleotides read TGTGCCAGCAAACTTACAAGGACAGAACAATATAGCAATCAGCCCCAGCATTTT.

The V and J genes are TRBV20-1 and TRBJ2-7; 7 nucleotides line up with TRBD2. The V segment lost 0 bases and the J segment 0 bases; nucleotides outside the gene matches: 5. The CDR3 has 15 amino acids. CDR1 and CDR2 (germline): DFQATT, SNEGSKA (reference sequence). The CDR3, as DNA: TGCAGTGCTAGAGATGGTCGCGGGAGCTCCTACGAGCAGTACTTC. This translates into CSARDGRGSSYEQYF.

Relative to its sample, this clonotype is large. The chain is built from TRBV2 and TRBJ2-5; 8 nucleotides match TRBD1. Germline V gives CDR1 SNHLY, CDR2 FYNNEI. The CDR3 spans 15 residues. With V trimmed by 4 bases and J by 4 bases, 8 bases remained unmatched. DNA for the CDR3: TGTGCCAGCAGTGTCGGGACAGGCCAGGGAGAGACCCAGTACTTC. Amino acid sequence: CASSVGTGQGETQYF.

This clonotype was found a few times. This sequence joins TRBV19 and TRBJ2-2, with D maybe TRBD1 (5 bases). V was cut by 5 bases and J by 1 base, with 11 bases left in between. CDR3 length equals 15 residues. Germline lookup yields CDR1 LNHDA and CDR2 SQIVND (reference sequence). DNA of the CDR3: TGTGCCAGTAGTGCCGAAGGACAGAACACCGGGGAGCTGTTTTTT. Translating gives CASSAEGQNTGELFF.

Judged by abundance, this clonotype is medium-sized. The chain is built from TRBV6-6 and TRBJ1-1, with D possibly matching TRBD1 (5 bases). The germline V and J ends were trimmed by 5 bases and 6 bases, with 25 bases remaining between them. The CDR3 spans 17 residues. Germline CDR1 MNHNY, CDR2 SVGAGI (reference sequence). This CDR3 is CASSRPDGGGEMSEAFF. In DNA, the CDR3 is TGTGCCAGCAGTAGACCAGACGGCGGAGGGGAGATGTCTGAAGCTTTCTTT.

By share of the sample, this clonotype is large. The J gene is TRBJ2-7, the V gene TRBV27; 8 nucleotides line up with TRBD1. The V segment lost 6 bases and the J segment 4 bases; nucleotides outside the gene matches: 11. This CDR3 spans 15 amino acids. Germline V gene lookup returns CDR1 MNHEY and CDR2 SMNVEV (reference sequence). CDR3 amino acids: CASRPTDRGIYEQYF. The CDR3 nucleotides read TGTGCCAGCAGGCCTACCGACAGGGGAATTTACGAGCAGTACTTC.

In its sample, this clonotype is medium-sized (0.01 to 0.1%). V gene TRBV7-8 combines with J gene TRBJ2-3; possibly TRBD1 or TRBD2 for D (5 bases each). The CDR3 spans 15 residues. Germline CDR1 and CDR2: SGHVS and FQNEAQ. Trimming removed 8 bases from V and 0 bases from J, with 15 bases in between. In nucleotides, the CDR3 is TGTGCCAGCTTCTTCGGGACGGCTAGCACAGATACGCAGTATTTT. It codes for CASFFGTASTDTQYF.

In its sample, this clonotype ranks as large. The chain uses TRBV11-2 and TRBJ2-5, with D perhaps given as TRBD1 or TRBD2 (7 bases each). This CDR3 has 16 amino acids. Trimming pared 4 bases from V and 3 bases from J, leaving 18 bases between. Germline V gene sequence: CDR1 SGHAT, CDR2 FQNNGV. CDR3 sequence (DNA): TGTGCCAGCAGCTCTTTTTCAGGGGGGGTTAAAGAGACCCAGTACTTC. This encodes CASSSFSGGVKETQYF.

By frequency in the sample, this clonotype is large (0.1 to 1%). V usage is TRBV12-3 or TRBV12-4 and J usage is TRBJ2-7; D gene ambiguous. The CDR3 contains 14 residues. V was shortened by 3 bases and J by 0 bases, with 9 bases between the two germline ends. In DNA form, the CDR3 reads TGTGCCAGCAGTTTGGGCAGTAGCTCCTACGAGCAGTACTTC. It translates to CASSLGSSSYEQYF.

This clonotype has just a few counts. This sequence may be a read error, since a much larger clone differs from it by one base. The chain uses TRBV7-2 and TRBJ2-1; TRBD2 is a possible D gene (5 bases). Looked up from germline, CDR1 is SGHTA and CDR2 is FQGNSA. The CDR3 sequence is 12 residues long. CDR3 sequence: CDSSPKRVEQFF. Here the CDR3 DNA reads TGTGACAGCAGCCCGAAGAGGGTAGAGCAGTTCTTC.